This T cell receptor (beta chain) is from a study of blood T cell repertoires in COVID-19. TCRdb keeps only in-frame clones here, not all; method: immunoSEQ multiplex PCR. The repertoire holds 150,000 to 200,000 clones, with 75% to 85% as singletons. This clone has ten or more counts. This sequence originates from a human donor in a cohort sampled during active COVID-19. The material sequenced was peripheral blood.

The CDR3 coding sequence is TGTGCCAGCAGTACCTCAGGGTTTAGCAATCAGCCCCAGCATTTT. It yields the protein CASSTSGFSNQPQHF. The V and J genes are TRBV28 and TRBJ1-5, with D maybe TRBD1 (5 bases). V lost 5 bases and J lost 0, with 11 bases in between. The CDR3 is made up of 15 amino acids. Germline V gene data show CDR1 as MDHEN and CDR2 as SYDVKM.